Reported below is one T cell receptor (beta chain). These data come from a study of shared clonotypes between healthy human individuals. Deep level was the assay's run setting. Some clones are missing from TCRdb's copy, which holds only in-frame ones; the method was immunoSEQ multiplex PCR. The sample has 2 million or so clones; roughly 96% are singletons. The CDR3 spans 16 residues. The germline V gene has CDR1 SGHTA and CDR2 FQGNSA. Trimming removed 2 bases from V and 6 bases from J, with 20 bases in between. This TCR derives from a young man in good health. The chain uses TRBV7-2 and TRBJ2-7; a weak D match, TRBD1 (6 bases). The specimen was naive CD4+ T cells sorted from blood. This sample's subset: CD45RA+ positively selected. CDR3 protein: CASSLSPPGEIGEQYF. The CDR3 DNA reads TGTGCCAGCAGCTTATCCCCCCCAGGGGAAATAGGCGAGCAGTACTTC. The full variable domain, with the rest looked up from reference TRBV7-2 and TRBJ2-7, is GAGVSQSPSNKVTEKGKDVELRCDPISGHTALYWYRQSLGQGLEFLIYFQGNSAPDKSGLPSDRFSAERTGGSVSTLTIQRTQQEDSAVYLCASSLSPPGEIGEQYFGPGTRLTVT.